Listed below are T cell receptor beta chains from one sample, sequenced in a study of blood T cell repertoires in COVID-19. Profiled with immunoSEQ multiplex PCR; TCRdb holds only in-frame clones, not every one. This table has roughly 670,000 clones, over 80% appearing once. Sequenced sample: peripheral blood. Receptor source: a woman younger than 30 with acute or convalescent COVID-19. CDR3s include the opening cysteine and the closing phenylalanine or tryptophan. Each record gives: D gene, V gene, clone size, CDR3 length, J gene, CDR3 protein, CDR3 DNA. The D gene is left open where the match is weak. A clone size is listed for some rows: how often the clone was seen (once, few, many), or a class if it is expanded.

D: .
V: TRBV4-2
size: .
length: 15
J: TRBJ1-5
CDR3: CASSQEDSDNQPQHF
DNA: TGTGCCAGCAGCCAAGAGGACAGCGACAATCAGCCCCAGCATTTT

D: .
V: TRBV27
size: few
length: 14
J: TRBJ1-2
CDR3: CASSPGAGAYGYTF
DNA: TGTGCCAGCAGCCCAGGGGCGGGGGCGTATGGCTACACCTTC

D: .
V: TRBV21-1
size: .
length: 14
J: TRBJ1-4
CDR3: CASSGTAYNEKLFF
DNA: TGTGCCAGCAGCGGGACAGCTTATAATGAAAAACTGTTTTTT

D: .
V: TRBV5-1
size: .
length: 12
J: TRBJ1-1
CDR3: CASSLEGSQAFF
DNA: TGCGCCAGCAGCTTGGAGGGGTCGCAAGCTTTCTTT

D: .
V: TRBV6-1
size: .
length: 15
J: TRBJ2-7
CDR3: CASSEYEADSYEQYF
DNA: TGTGCCAGCAGTGAATATGAGGCGGATTCCTACGAGCAGTACTTC

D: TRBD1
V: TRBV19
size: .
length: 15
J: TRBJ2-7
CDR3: CASSIDYYRGGEQYF
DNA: TGTGCCAGTAGTATAGATTATTACAGGGGCGGCGAGCAGTACTTC

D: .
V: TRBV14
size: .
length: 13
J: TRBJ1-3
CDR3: CASSQAFGNTIYF
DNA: TGTGCCAGCAGCCAAGCCTTTGGAAACACCATATATTTT

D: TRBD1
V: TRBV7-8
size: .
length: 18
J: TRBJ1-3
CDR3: CASSSRPGQGISGNTIYF
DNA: TGTGCCAGCAGCTCGAGACCCGGACAGGGGATCTCTGGAAACACCATATATTTT

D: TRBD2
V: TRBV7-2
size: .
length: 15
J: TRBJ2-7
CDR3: CASSSRVSGGVEQYF
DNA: TGTGCCAGCAGCTCGCGGGTTAGCGGGGGGGTCGAGCAGTACTTC

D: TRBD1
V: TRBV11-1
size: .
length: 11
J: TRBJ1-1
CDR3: CASSVRDRAFF
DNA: TGTGCCAGCAGCGTCCGGGACAGGGCTTTCTTT

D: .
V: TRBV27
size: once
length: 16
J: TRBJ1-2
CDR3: CASSSHRSSINYGYTF
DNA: TGTGCCAGCAGTTCCCATAGGAGCTCAATTAACTATGGCTACACCTTC

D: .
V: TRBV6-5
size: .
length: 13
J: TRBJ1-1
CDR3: CASSYGLQGRAFF
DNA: TGTGCCAGCAGTTACGGATTACAGGGAAGAGCTTTCTTT

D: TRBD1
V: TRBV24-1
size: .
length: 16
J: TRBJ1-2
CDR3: CATSDSPGTGVSGYTF
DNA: TGTGCCACCAGTGATAGTCCCGGGACAGGGGTGAGCGGCTACACCTTC

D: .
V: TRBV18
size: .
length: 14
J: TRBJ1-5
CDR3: CASSAGSLYQPQHF
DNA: TGTGCCAGCTCGGCTGGGAGCCTCTATCAGCCCCAGCATTTT

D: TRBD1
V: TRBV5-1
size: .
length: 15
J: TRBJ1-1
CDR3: CASSLDARGVTEAFF
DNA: TGCGCCAGCAGCTTGGACGCCAGGGGGGTCACTGAAGCTTTCTTT

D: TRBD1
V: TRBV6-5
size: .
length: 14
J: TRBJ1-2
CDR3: CASSYAGGSYGYTF
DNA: TGTGCCAGCAGTTACGCAGGGGGGTCCTATGGCTACACCTTC

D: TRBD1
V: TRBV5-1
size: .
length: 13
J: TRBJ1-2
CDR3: CASSPGTGYGYTF
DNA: TGCGCCAGCAGCCCTGGGACAGGGTATGGCTACACCTTC

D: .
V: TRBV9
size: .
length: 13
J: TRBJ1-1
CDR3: CASSVGGDTEAFF
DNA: TGTGCCAGCAGCGTAGGCGGGGACACTGAAGCTTTCTTT

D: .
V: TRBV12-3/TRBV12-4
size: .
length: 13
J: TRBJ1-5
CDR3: CASSLARNQPQHF
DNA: TGTGCCAGCAGTTTAGCGCGGAATCAGCCCCAGCATTTT

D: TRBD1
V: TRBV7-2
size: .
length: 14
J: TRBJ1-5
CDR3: CASSLGDRVEPQHF
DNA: TGTGCCAGCAGCTTGGGGGACAGGGTGGAGCCCCAGCATTTT

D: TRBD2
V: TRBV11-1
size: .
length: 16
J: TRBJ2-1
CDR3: CASSLPGLAGLDEQFF
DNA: TGTGCCAGCAGCTTACCGGGACTAGCGGGTTTGGATGAGCAGTTCTTC

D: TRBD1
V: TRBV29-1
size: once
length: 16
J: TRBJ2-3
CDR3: CSVEDRGQGAPDTQYF
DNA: TGCAGCGTTGAAGATAGGGGACAGGGGGCCCCAGATACGCAGTATTTT

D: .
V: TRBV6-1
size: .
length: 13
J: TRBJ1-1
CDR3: CASSDLQYTEAFF
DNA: TGTGCCAGCAGTGATTTGCAGTACACTGAAGCTTTCTTT

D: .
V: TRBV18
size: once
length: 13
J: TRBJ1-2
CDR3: CASSPRQDYGYTF
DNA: TGTGCCAGCTCACCTAGACAGGACTATGGCTACACCTTC

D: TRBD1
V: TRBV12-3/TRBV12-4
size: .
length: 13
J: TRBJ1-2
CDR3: CASRKQGAMGYTF
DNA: TGTGCCAGCAGAAAACAGGGGGCGATGGGCTACACCTTC

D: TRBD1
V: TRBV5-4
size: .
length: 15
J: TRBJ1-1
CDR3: CASSLERGRDTEAFF
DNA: TGTGCCAGCAGCTTAGAGAGGGGGCGGGACACTGAAGCTTTCTTT

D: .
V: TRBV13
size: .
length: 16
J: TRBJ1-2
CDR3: CASSSQVWGANYGYTF
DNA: TGTGCCAGCAGCTCCCAAGTGTGGGGCGCTAACTATGGCTACACCTTC

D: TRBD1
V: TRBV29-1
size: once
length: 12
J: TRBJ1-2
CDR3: CSVGGTGYGYTF
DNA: TGCAGCGTTGGAGGGACAGGCTATGGCTACACCTTC

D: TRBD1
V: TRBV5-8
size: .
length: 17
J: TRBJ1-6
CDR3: CASSLLVRGQRNSPLHF
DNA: TGTGCCAGCAGCTTGTTGGTTCGGGGACAGAGGAATTCACCCCTCCACTTT